This is a list of T cell receptor beta chains from one sample in a study of blood T cell repertoires in COVID-19. Assay: immunoSEQ multiplex PCR; the TCRdb copy retains only in-frame clones and omits some. Of around 200,000 clones in the sample, 85% were seen once. Material for sequencing was PBMCs or T cells enriched from blood (not recorded which). The source of these receptors is a man aged 35 to 55 who had recovered from COVID-19. Both conserved end residues are part of each CDR3. A D gene is named only where the DNA matches it firmly. Size is omitted from some rows. Given values are once, few, many or a class for expanded clones.

j_gene: TRBJ2-2
d_gene: TRBD2
abundance: -
v_gene: TRBV6-4
CDR3nt: TGTGCCAGCAGTGACGGGACTAGCGGGAACACCGGGGAGCTGTTTTTT
CDR3aa: CASSDGTSGNTGELFF

j_gene: TRBJ1-6
d_gene: -
abundance: -
v_gene: TRBV5-5
CDR3nt: TGTGCCAGCAGCCCGCTTAGTAATTCACCCCTCCACTTT
CDR3aa: CASSPLSNSPLHF

j_gene: TRBJ2-1
d_gene: -
abundance: -
v_gene: TRBV11-2
CDR3nt: TGTGCCAGCAGCCCCCGGGAGCCCCTAAGCAATGAGCAGTTCTTC
CDR3aa: CASSPREPLSNEQFF

j_gene: TRBJ1-5
d_gene: -
abundance: -
v_gene: TRBV30
CDR3nt: TGTGCCTGGAGACAGGATAGCAATCAGCCCCAGCATTTT
CDR3aa: CAWRQDSNQPQHF

j_gene: TRBJ2-3
d_gene: -
abundance: -
v_gene: TRBV4-3
CDR3nt: TGCGCCAGCAGCCAAGATCTAGGACAGCGTCACACAGATACGCAGTATTTT
CDR3aa: CASSQDLGQRHTDTQYF

j_gene: TRBJ2-3
d_gene: TRBD2
abundance: once
v_gene: TRBV29-1
CDR3nt: TGCAGCGTTAGGACTAGCGGCACAGATACGCAGTATTTT
CDR3aa: CSVRTSGTDTQYF

j_gene: TRBJ2-7
d_gene: TRBD1
abundance: -
v_gene: TRBV19
CDR3nt: TGTGCCACCTCCCTGGACAGGGTAAACGAGCAGTACTTC
CDR3aa: CATSLDRVNEQYF

j_gene: TRBJ2-7
d_gene: TRBD1
abundance: once
v_gene: TRBV28
CDR3nt: TGTGCCAGCAGTTTGGGGCCAGGGGGTTACGAGCAGTACTTC
CDR3aa: CASSLGPGGYEQYF

j_gene: TRBJ2-2
d_gene: TRBD1
abundance: -
v_gene: TRBV28
CDR3nt: TGTGCCAGCAGTCCCGGGCAGGGGGCAGGGGCCGGGGAGCTGTTTTTT
CDR3aa: CASSPGQGAGAGELFF

j_gene: TRBJ1-1
d_gene: -
abundance: once
v_gene: TRBV6-5
CDR3nt: TGTGCCAGCAGTTTAGCAGCTAACACTGAAGCTTTCTTT
CDR3aa: CASSLAANTEAFF

j_gene: TRBJ1-5
d_gene: -
abundance: -
v_gene: TRBV6-5
CDR3nt: TGTGCCAGCAGTTTCGCGATCGGTCAGCCCCAGCATTTT
CDR3aa: CASSFAIGQPQHF

j_gene: TRBJ1-1
d_gene: -
abundance: -
v_gene: TRBV20-1
CDR3nt: TGCAGTGCTAGAGAACTAGCTGAAGCTTTCTTT
CDR3aa: CSARELAEAFF

j_gene: TRBJ1-4
d_gene: -
abundance: -
v_gene: TRBV4-1
CDR3nt: TGCGCCAGCAGCTTAGTTCCGAATGAAAAACTGTTTTTT
CDR3aa: CASSLVPNEKLFF

j_gene: TRBJ2-4
d_gene: -
abundance: -
v_gene: TRBV2
CDR3nt: TGTGCCAGCAGTGTGGATAGCGGAAACATTCAGTACTTC
CDR3aa: CASSVDSGNIQYF

j_gene: TRBJ1-1
d_gene: -
abundance: -
v_gene: TRBV7-9
CDR3nt: TGTGCCAGCAGCTTAGCGAAGGAGTCGCCGAACACTGAAGCTTTCTTT
CDR3aa: CASSLAKESPNTEAFF

j_gene: TRBJ2-5
d_gene: -
abundance: -
v_gene: TRBV18
CDR3nt: TGTGCCAGCTCACCATCGGCCGCAGGAGGAGAGACCCAGTACTTC
CDR3aa: CASSPSAAGGETQYF

j_gene: TRBJ2-7
d_gene: -
abundance: -
v_gene: TRBV12-3/TRBV12-4
CDR3nt: TGTGCCAGCGCTGGACGGATGGAGGGCGAGCAGTACTTC
CDR3aa: CASAGRMEGEQYF

j_gene: TRBJ2-2
d_gene: TRBD2
abundance: -
v_gene: TRBV27
CDR3nt: TGTGCCAGCAGTTCGGGGACTACCGACACCGGGGAGCTGTTTTTT
CDR3aa: CASSSGTTDTGELFF

j_gene: TRBJ2-7
d_gene: TRBD1
abundance: once
v_gene: TRBV6-1
CDR3nt: TGTGCCAGCAGTGAAAGTCCTTTTGACAGGGTGGAGCAGTACTTC
CDR3aa: CASSESPFDRVEQYF

j_gene: TRBJ2-2
d_gene: TRBD2
abundance: -
v_gene: TRBV11-2
CDR3nt: TGTGCCAGCAGCTTAGGGCAGGGAGTACTAGCGGGAGCCGGGGAGCTGTTTTTT
CDR3aa: CASSLGQGVLAGAGELFF

j_gene: TRBJ1-1
d_gene: TRBD1
abundance: -
v_gene: TRBV29-1
CDR3nt: TGCAGCGTGCCCCGACAGGGAAAACCTGAAGCTTTCTTT
CDR3aa: CSVPRQGKPEAFF

j_gene: TRBJ2-1
d_gene: -
abundance: -
v_gene: TRBV12-3/TRBV12-4
CDR3nt: TGTGCCAGCAGTTTGACGGGTGAGCAGTTCTTC
CDR3aa: CASSLTGEQFF

j_gene: TRBJ2-2
d_gene: TRBD2
abundance: -
v_gene: TRBV9
CDR3nt: TGTGCCAGCAGCTCCCGACTAGCGGGAGCGTCCGGGGAGCTGTTTTTT
CDR3aa: CASSSRLAGASGELFF

j_gene: TRBJ1-1
d_gene: TRBD1
abundance: -
v_gene: TRBV6-5
CDR3nt: TGTGCCAGCAGTCTGTACGGGACAGGGTACACTGAAGCTTTCTTT
CDR3aa: CASSLYGTGYTEAFF

j_gene: TRBJ2-7
d_gene: -
abundance: -
v_gene: TRBV29-1
CDR3nt: TGCAGCGTAGGGAGCTCCTACGAGCAGTACTTC
CDR3aa: CSVGSSYEQYF

j_gene: TRBJ1-2
d_gene: TRBD1
abundance: -
v_gene: TRBV9
CDR3nt: TGTGCCAGCAGCGAAGGACAGGACTATGGCTACACCTTC
CDR3aa: CASSEGQDYGYTF

j_gene: TRBJ2-2
d_gene: -
abundance: -
v_gene: TRBV2
CDR3nt: TGTGCCAGCATGAGAAGCACCGGGGAGCTGTTTTTT
CDR3aa: CASMRSTGELFF

j_gene: TRBJ2-2
d_gene: -
abundance: few
v_gene: TRBV6-2/TRBV6-3
CDR3nt: TGTGCCAGCAGTGTCGGGGAGGAGGTCACCGGGGAGCTGTTTTTT
CDR3aa: CASSVGEEVTGELFF

j_gene: TRBJ1-3
d_gene: -
abundance: -
v_gene: TRBV5-4
CDR3nt: TGTGCCAGCAGCTTGGGAGGCTTCTCTGGAAACACCATATATTTT
CDR3aa: CASSLGGFSGNTIYF

j_gene: TRBJ1-3
d_gene: TRBD1
abundance: -
v_gene: TRBV9
CDR3nt: TGTGCCAGCAGCCGCGGACAGGGGTTGGGAAACACCATATATTTT
CDR3aa: CASSRGQGLGNTIYF

j_gene: TRBJ1-1
d_gene: -
abundance: -
v_gene: TRBV30
CDR3nt: TGTGCCTGGAGTCCCCAGAACACTGAAGCTTTCTTT
CDR3aa: CAWSPQNTEAFF

j_gene: TRBJ2-7
d_gene: -
abundance: -
v_gene: TRBV27
CDR3nt: TGTGCCAGCAGCCCACGGGTTGGGGGCAGCTCCTACGAGCAGTACTTC
CDR3aa: CASSPRVGGSSYEQYF

j_gene: TRBJ1-1
d_gene: -
abundance: -
v_gene: TRBV2
CDR3nt: TGTGCCAGCGGTGCAATGGCCTTGGCTCCGTTAGCTTTCTTT
CDR3aa: CASGAMALAPLAFF

j_gene: TRBJ1-2
d_gene: -
abundance: -
v_gene: TRBV25-1
CDR3nt: TGTGCCAGCAGACAGAACAACTATGGCTACACCTTC
CDR3aa: CASRQNNYGYTF

j_gene: TRBJ2-7
d_gene: -
abundance: -
v_gene: TRBV11-2
CDR3nt: TGTGCCAGCAGCACCCGACTAGTAAATTATCTATCCTACGAGCAGTACTTC
CDR3aa: CASSTRLVNYLSYEQYF

j_gene: TRBJ1-5
d_gene: TRBD1
abundance: -
v_gene: TRBV19
CDR3nt: TGTGCCAGTAGTATATCGTGGGGACAGAAACAGCCCCAGCATTTT
CDR3aa: CASSISWGQKQPQHF

j_gene: TRBJ2-5
d_gene: -
abundance: -
v_gene: TRBV27
CDR3nt: TGTGCCAGCAGCCCAAGGACAGCTCAAGAGACCCAGTACTTC
CDR3aa: CASSPRTAQETQYF

j_gene: TRBJ2-2
d_gene: -
abundance: -
v_gene: TRBV6-5
CDR3nt: TGTGCCAGCAGTTACGTAGGACTCAACACCGGGGAGCTGTTTTTT
CDR3aa: CASSYVGLNTGELFF

j_gene: TRBJ2-1
d_gene: TRBD2
abundance: -
v_gene: TRBV14
CDR3nt: TGTGCCAGCAGCCAAGAGTTGGCGGGACTAGCGCTATACAATGAGCAGTTCTTC
CDR3aa: CASSQELAGLALYNEQFF

j_gene: TRBJ1-2
d_gene: -
abundance: -
v_gene: TRBV7-2
CDR3nt: TGTGCCAGCAGCTTAGGACAGAACAACTATGGCTACACCTTC
CDR3aa: CASSLGQNNYGYTF

j_gene: TRBJ2-5
d_gene: TRBD2
abundance: -
v_gene: TRBV20-1
CDR3nt: TGCAGTGCTAGTGTGGGACTAGCGGTACAAGAGACCCAGTACTTC
CDR3aa: CSASVGLAVQETQYF

j_gene: TRBJ2-7
d_gene: -
abundance: -
v_gene: TRBV24-1
CDR3nt: TGTGCCACCTCCGACAGGAAACGTGTCGAGCAGTACTTC
CDR3aa: CATSDRKRVEQYF

j_gene: TRBJ1-5
d_gene: TRBD1
abundance: -
v_gene: TRBV25-1
CDR3nt: TGTGCCAGCAGCGAAGACAGGGGGATCGGCAATCAGCCCCAGCATTTT
CDR3aa: CASSEDRGIGNQPQHF

j_gene: TRBJ2-7
d_gene: -
abundance: -
v_gene: TRBV19
CDR3nt: TGTGCCAGTAGTATTGGGGGGGGCGGGAGACACTACGAGCAGTACTTC
CDR3aa: CASSIGGGGRHYEQYF

j_gene: TRBJ2-1
d_gene: TRBD2
abundance: -
v_gene: TRBV2
CDR3nt: TGTGCCAGCAGTTCTCGACTAGCGTCAAGCTCCTACAATGAGCAGTTCTTC
CDR3aa: CASSSRLASSSYNEQFF

j_gene: TRBJ2-7
d_gene: -
abundance: few
v_gene: TRBV5-1
CDR3nt: TGCGCCAGCAGCTTGGCTGTGAATCCAGGGTCCGAGCAGTACTTC
CDR3aa: CASSLAVNPGSEQYF

j_gene: TRBJ2-5
d_gene: TRBD2
abundance: few
v_gene: TRBV3-1/TRBV3-2
CDR3nt: TGTGCCAGCAGCCAAGGGACTAGCGGGCGGGAGACCCAGTACTTC
CDR3aa: CASSQGTSGRETQYF

j_gene: TRBJ1-3
d_gene: TRBD1
abundance: -
v_gene: TRBV4-1
CDR3nt: TGCGCCAGCAGCCCGACAGGGGCCGGGACCATATATTTT
CDR3aa: CASSPTGAGTIYF

j_gene: TRBJ2-1
d_gene: TRBD2
abundance: -
v_gene: TRBV30
CDR3nt: TGTGCCTGGAGTGGGCTAGCGGGAACTTCCTACAATGAGCAGTTCTTC
CDR3aa: CAWSGLAGTSYNEQFF

j_gene: TRBJ2-7
d_gene: TRBD2
abundance: -
v_gene: TRBV5-1
CDR3nt: TGCGCCAGCAGCTTGGTTGGCCTAGCGGCCACCGAGCAGTACTTC
CDR3aa: CASSLVGLAATEQYF

j_gene: TRBJ1-6
d_gene: -
abundance: few
v_gene: TRBV13
CDR3nt: TGTGCCAGCAGCTTTAGAGGTTCGGGGGGTGGTTCACCCCTCCACTTT
CDR3aa: CASSFRGSGGGSPLHF

j_gene: TRBJ1-3
d_gene: -
abundance: -
v_gene: TRBV11-2
CDR3nt: TGTGCCAGCAGCATCGAGAGGGGGGGAAACACCATATATTTT
CDR3aa: CASSIERGGNTIYF

j_gene: TRBJ2-1
d_gene: -
abundance: -
v_gene: TRBV4-3
CDR3nt: TGCGCCAGCAGCCAGGATGGACAGCGGCAGTTCTTC
CDR3aa: CASSQDGQRQFF

j_gene: TRBJ1-1
d_gene: TRBD1
abundance: -
v_gene: TRBV9
CDR3nt: TGTGCCAGCAGCCATTCCCCGGACAGGGAGGGAAAGCACACTGAAGCTTTCTTT
CDR3aa: CASSHSPDREGKHTEAFF

j_gene: TRBJ1-1
d_gene: -
abundance: -
v_gene: TRBV5-1
CDR3nt: TGCGCCAGCAGCTTGGCAGGGTACACGGGCGCTTTCTTT
CDR3aa: CASSLAGYTGAFF